Listed here are 16 T cell receptor delta chains from one sample, sequenced in a study of gamma delta lymphoproliferative disorders and STAT genes. Sequencing used genomic DNA taken from PBMCs of patients and controls. TCRdb used CATT to re-call clones from the multiplex PCR reads. Altogether some 1,400 delta-chain clones are present, 0.89% being singletons, with the ten largest covering about 50%. Sequenced: blood. The receptors were sampled from a human donor in good health.

This clone showed up just a few times. For this DNA, TCRdb reports the protein of a much larger clone, which diverges at residue 18, most likely from a read error; the protein presented here is translated directly from the DNA. The chain employs TRDV2 and TRDJ1; D perhaps matches TRDD2 (5 bases). Per the germline V gene, CDR1 is GEAIGNYY and CDR2 is EKD. The CDR3 length is 20 residues. The CDR3: CACDTMSSYGANYYTDKFIF. The CDR3, as DNA: TGTGCCTGTGACACTATGAGCTCCTATGGAGCCAACTATTACACCGATAAATTCATCTTT.

With regard to this clone: TCRdb's listed protein matches a much larger clone and diverges from this DNA's translation at residue 9, likely through a read error; the protein shown comes from the DNA. The J gene is TRDJ1, the V gene TRAV38-2/DV8; tentative D call: TRDD3 (6 bases). The CDR3 has 19 amino acids. Between the trimmed V and J ends, which lost 9 bases and 1 base, there was a span of 31 bases. Per germline, CDR1 TSESDYY and CDR2 QEAYKQQN. CDR3 region: CAFMKPQGDGWGFTDKLIF. The CDR3 DNA reads TGTGCTTTCATGAAGCCACAGGGTGACGGGTGGGGGTTCACCGATAAACTCATCTTT.

This clone was seen a handful of times. This DNA's translation differs at residue 8 from TCRdb's protein, which comes from a much larger clone; a read error is likely, and the protein shown is translated from the DNA. The V call is TRDV1, the J call TRDJ1; 9 nucleotides match TRDD3. Germline V gives CDR1 TSWWSYY, CDR2 QGS. The length of the CDR3 is 21 residues. Trimming at V came to 5 bases and at J to 7 bases, leaving 29 bases not matched to a gene. The CDR3 coding sequence is TGTGCTCTTGGGCAACCCTTGCTACATCCCCTGAGACTGGGGGACCCCTCTAAACTCATCTTT. Protein product: CALGQPLLHPLRLGDPSKLIF.

As regards this clone: TCRdb attributes to this sequence the protein of a much larger clone, which differs from the DNA translation at residue 11; a read error is likely, and the protein displayed is translated from the DNA. The chain links TRDV1 to TRDJ1; 8 bases match TRDD2. The CDR3 spans 20 residues. CDR1 is TSWWSYY and CDR2 is QGS in the germline V gene. V lost 4 bases and J lost 4; bases outside the gene matches: 23. The CDR3 is CALGVAFLSGVYATIDKLIF. CDR3 coding DNA: TGTGCTCTTGGGGTCGCCTTCCTATCGGGGGTATACGCCACGATCGATAAACTCATCTTT.

This clone was observed a handful of times. A far larger clone is only one base removed, so a read error is likely. The sample has other DNA sequences that encode this CDR3 too. This chain connects TRDV2 to TRDJ1, with 13 bases matching TRDD3. This CDR3 spans 17 amino acids. In germline, CDR1 is GEAIGNYY, CDR2 EKD. DNA for the CDR3: TGTGCCTGTGACGTGCTACTGGGGGATACGCACACCGATAAACTCATTTTT. Its translation is CACDVLLGDTHTDKLIF.

With respect to this clone: This DNA translates differently at residue 14 from the TCRdb protein, which is that of a much larger clone; a read error is likely, and the protein shown is the DNA's own translation. CDR3 sequence reads: CACDTMSSYGANYCTDKLIF. CDR3 nucleotides: TGTGCCTGTGACACTATGAGCTCCTATGGAGCCAACTATTGCACCGATAAACTCATCTTT. The chain links TRDV2 to TRDJ1, with a tentative D call TRDD2 (5 bases). This CDR3 has 20 amino acids. Germline-derived CDR1 and CDR2 are GEAIGNYY and EKD. V lost 1 base and J lost 1, with 27 bases in between.

No V gene was called here, but the J gene is TRDJ1; the table's D call of TRDD3 was not tested on the DNA. The CDR3 consists of 20 residues. CDR3 residues: CALGDPSGETYWGIEHKLIF. The CDR3 DNA follows: TGTGCTCTTGGGGACCCTTCTGGGGAGACCTACTGGGGGATAGAGCATAAACTCATCTTT.

This clone was picked up a small number of times. A far larger clone is only one base removed, so a read error is likely. Different DNA sequences within this sample yield the same CDR3. V gene TRDV2 combines with J gene TRDJ1, with 8 positions matching TRDD3. CDR3 length: 18 residues. Germline V gives CDR1 GEAIGNYY, CDR2 EKD. In nucleotides, the CDR3 is TGTGCTTGTGACACCGTGGGGTTACTGGGGGCTAACACCGATAAACTCATCTTT. Protein: CACDTVGLLGANTDKLIF.

In this sample, this clone turned up a few times. TCRdb assigns this DNA the protein of a much larger clone, which departs from its translation at residue 7; this likely reflects a read error, and the protein shown comes from translating the DNA. This chain uses TRDV2 with TRDJ1, with 12 bases identical to TRDD3. The trim removed 2 bases at V and 4 bases at J, leaving 31 bases unmatched. Germline assignment: CDR1 GEAIGNYY and CDR2 EKD. The CDR3 loop spans 24 amino acids. CDR3 DNA: TGTGCCTGTGACAGCCTTAGCTGGGGGATACGCGATCAGGGCGAAGGTTGGGCGCTCGATAAACTCATCTTT. As protein: CACDSLSWGIRDQGEGWALDKLIF.

About this clone itself: The TCRdb protein, from a much larger clone, departs from this DNA's translation at residue 13, likely by read error; the protein shown derives from the DNA. The CDR3 DNA reads as TGTGCCTGTGACACCCTACTGGGGGACCCCTTCTTGGCCGATAAACTCATCTTT. Encoded protein: CACDTLLGDPFLADKLIF. The rearrangement uses TRDV2 and TRDJ1; TRDD3 matches at 9 bases. Looked up from germline, CDR1 is GEAIGNYY and CDR2 is EKD. The length of the CDR3 is 18 residues. Unmatched junction bases numbered 13, after V lost 0 bases and J lost 3 bases.

This clone was seen ten or more times. TCRdb shows a much larger clone's protein in place of this DNA's translation, and the two differ at residue 16, likely through a read error; the protein shown is translated from the DNA. V usage is TRDV2 and J usage is TRDJ1; 13 bases agree with TRDD3. Germline V gene lookup returns CDR1 GEAIGNYY and CDR2 EKD. This CDR3 contains 18 residues. CDR3 sequence (DNA): TGTGCCTGTGACGCCCTACTGGGGGATACGGACTTAACCGATAAACCCATCTTT. Residues: CACDALLGDTDLTDKPIF.

The V gene is uncalled and the J gene is TRDJ1; the tabulated D call, TRDD3, remains unverified against the DNA. This CDR3 is 22 amino acids long. The CDR3 spells CALGEPIAFLALWGSHTDKLIF. The CDR3 DNA sequence: TGTGCTCTTGGGGAACCGATAGCCTTCCTAGCCCTCTGGGGCAGTCACACCGATAAACTCATCTTT.

With regard to this clone: TCRdb's entry gives the protein of a much larger clone, which mismatches this DNA's translation at residue 15, likely from a read error; the protein reported here is translated from the DNA. V gene TRDV2 combines with J gene TRDJ1, with 12 bases identical to TRDD3. Germline-derived CDR1 and CDR2 are GEAIGNYY and EKD. This CDR3 has 18 residues. CDR3 bases: TGTGCCTGTGACTCAGTCCATCTGGGGGATACGTTCACCGATAGACTCATCTTT. It yields the protein CACDSVHLGDTFTDRLIF.

In the case of this clone: TCRdb shows a much larger clone's protein in place of this DNA's translation, and the two differ at residue 3, likely through a read error; the protein shown is translated from the DNA. This chain uses TRDV2 with TRDJ3; TRDD3 might be the D (6 bases). Germline V gene data show CDR1 as GEAIGNYY and CDR2 as EKD. The CDR3 is 19 amino acids. The CDR3 sequence is CAYDSTVGGVSWDTRQMFF. CDR3 in DNA: TGTGCCTATGACTCCACCGTGGGGGGGGTCTCCTGGGACACCCGACAGATGTTTTTC.

The table lists this clone with a few counts. TCRdb's protein, taken from a much larger clone, differs from this DNA's translation at residue 8, likely owing to a read error; the protein displayed comes from the DNA. V usage is TRDV2 and J usage is TRDJ1; TRDD3 is a possible D gene (5 bases). V lost 0 bases and J lost 2, with 15 bases in between. CDR3 length equals 16 residues. Germline V gene sequence: CDR1 GEAIGNYY, CDR2 EKD. CDR3 residues: CACDTVGTRGTDKLIF. For the CDR3, the DNA is TGTGCCTGTGACACCGTGGGGACCCGGGGAACCGATAAACTCATCTTT.

Within the sample, this clone is hyperexpanded. Other DNA sequences in this sample translate to the same CDR3. V is TRDV1 and J is TRDJ1; TRDD2 might be the D (6 bases). Germline CDR1 is TSWWSYY and CDR2 is QGS. Trimming left V 5 bases short and J 4 bases short, with 26 bases between. This CDR3 has 18 amino acids. The CDR3 reads CALGLKPSGTHSGDKLIF. The CDR3 DNA is TGTGCTCTTGGGTTAAAACCTTCCGGTACGCACAGTGGCGATAAACTCATCTTT.